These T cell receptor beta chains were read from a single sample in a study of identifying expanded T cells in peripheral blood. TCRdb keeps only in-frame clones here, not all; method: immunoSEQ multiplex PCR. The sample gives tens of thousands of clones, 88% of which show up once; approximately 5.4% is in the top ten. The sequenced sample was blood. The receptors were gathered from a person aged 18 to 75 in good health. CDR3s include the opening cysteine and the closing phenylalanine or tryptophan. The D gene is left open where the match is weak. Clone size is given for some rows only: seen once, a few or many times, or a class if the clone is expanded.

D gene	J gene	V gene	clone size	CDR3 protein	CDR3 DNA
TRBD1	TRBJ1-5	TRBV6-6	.	CASSDRVSDQPQHF	TGTGCCAGCAGTGACAGGGTCTCGGATCAGCCCCAGCATTTT
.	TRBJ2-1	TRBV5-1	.	CASSLGGTAYNEQFF	TGCGCCAGCAGCTTGGGCGGGACCGCCTACAATGAGCAGTTCTTC
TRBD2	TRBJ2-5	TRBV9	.	CASSVGGSGETQYF	TGTGCCAGCAGCGTAGGCGGGAGCGGAGAGACCCAGTACTTC
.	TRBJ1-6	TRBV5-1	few	CASSSDDSPLHF	TGCGCCAGCAGCTCGGACGATTCACCCCTCCACTTT
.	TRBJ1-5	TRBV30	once	CAWSVGNSNQPQHF	TGTGCCTGGAGTGTAGGGAATAGCAATCAGCCCCAGCATTTT
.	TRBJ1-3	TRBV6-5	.	CASSRWVDGNTIYF	TGTGCCAGCAGTAGGTGGGTGGATGGAAACACCATATATTTT
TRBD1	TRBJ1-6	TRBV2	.	CASRLRDRGGNSPLHF	TGTGCCAGCAGACTGAGGGACAGGGGCGGTAATTCACCCCTCCACTTT
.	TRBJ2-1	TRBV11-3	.	CASSPGTYNEQFF	TGTGCCAGCAGCCCAGGGACATACAATGAGCAGTTCTTC
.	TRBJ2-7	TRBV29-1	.	CSVTRRASYEQYF	TGCAGCGTGACTCGCAGGGCATCCTACGAGCAGTACTTC
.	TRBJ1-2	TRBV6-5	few	CASSYFGGGYGYTF	TGTGCCAGCAGTTACTTCGGGGGGGGCTATGGCTACACCTTC
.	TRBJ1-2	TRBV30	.	CAWGQIYGYTF	TGTGCCTGGGGACAGATCTATGGCTACACCTTC
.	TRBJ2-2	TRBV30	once	CAWSVPPAGGFGELFF	TGTGCCTGGAGTGTTCCCCCTGCAGGGGGGTTTGGGGAGCTGTTTTTT
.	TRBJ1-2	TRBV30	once	CAWSVLAVRGYTF	TGTGCCTGGAGTGTGCTGGCTGTCCGTGGCTACACCTTC
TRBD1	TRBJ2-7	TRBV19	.	CASSNRDRHLEQYF	TGTGCCAGTAGTAACCGGGACAGGCACCTTGAGCAGTACTTC
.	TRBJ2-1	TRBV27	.	CASSRSGYNEQFF	TGTGCCAGCAGTCGGTCCGGCTACAATGAGCAGTTCTTC
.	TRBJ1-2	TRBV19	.	CASSSEGWRGYTF	TGTGCCAGTAGTTCCGAGGGATGGCGTGGCTACACCTTC
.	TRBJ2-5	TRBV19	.	CASSIDITAFQETQYF	TGTGCCAGTAGTATAGACATAACAGCCTTCCAAGAGACCCAGTACTTC
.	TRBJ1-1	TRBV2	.	CASSGTIRGTEAFF	TGTGCCAGCAGTGGGACAATTAGGGGCACTGAAGCTTTCTTT
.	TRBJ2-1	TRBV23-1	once	CASSQPPGRTSGDEQFF	TGCGCCAGCAGTCAACCCCCCGGTCGGACCAGTGGGGATGAGCAGTTCTTC
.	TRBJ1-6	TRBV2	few	CASIPRGSSYNSPLHF	TGTGCCAGCATACCAAGGGGAAGCTCCTATAATTCACCCCTCCACTTT
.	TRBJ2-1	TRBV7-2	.	CASSMTSSSEQFF	TGTGCCAGCAGCATGACTAGTTCGAGCGAGCAGTTCTTC
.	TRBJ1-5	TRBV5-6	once	CASSSGLVNQPQHF	TGTGCCAGCAGCTCAGGGTTAGTCAATCAGCCCCAGCATTTT
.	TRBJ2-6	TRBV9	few	CASSAGFSGANVLTF	TGTGCCAGCAGCGCCGGATTCTCTGGGGCCAACGTCCTGACTTTC
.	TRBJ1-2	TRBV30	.	CAWSQGGYGYTF	TGTGCCTGGAGTCAGGGTGGTTATGGCTACACCTTC
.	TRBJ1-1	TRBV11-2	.	CASSPVGRGNTEAFF	TGTGCCAGCAGCCCGGTCGGGCGGGGGAACACTGAAGCTTTCTTT
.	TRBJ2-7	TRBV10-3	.	CAISELGGSYEQYF	TGTGCCATCAGTGAATTAGGGGGCTCCTACGAGCAGTACTTC
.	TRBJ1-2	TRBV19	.	CASTRQAPAGYGYTF	TGTGCCAGTACCCGACAGGCCCCCGCGGGCTATGGCTACACCTTC
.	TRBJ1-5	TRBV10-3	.	CAISESRGRQPQHF	TGTGCCATCAGTGAGTCGAGGGGAAGGCAGCCCCAGCATTTT